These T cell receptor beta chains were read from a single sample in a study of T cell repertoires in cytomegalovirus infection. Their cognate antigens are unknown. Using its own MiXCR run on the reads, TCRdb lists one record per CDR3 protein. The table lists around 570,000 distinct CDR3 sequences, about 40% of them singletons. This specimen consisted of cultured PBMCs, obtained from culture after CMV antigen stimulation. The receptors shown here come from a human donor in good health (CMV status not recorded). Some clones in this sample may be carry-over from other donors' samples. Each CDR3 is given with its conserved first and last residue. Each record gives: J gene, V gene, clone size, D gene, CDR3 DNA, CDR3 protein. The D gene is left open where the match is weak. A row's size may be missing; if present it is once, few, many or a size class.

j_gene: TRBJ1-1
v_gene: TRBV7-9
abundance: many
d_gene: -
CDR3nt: TGTGCCAGCAGCGCACAGGGCGGGACTGAAGCTTTCTTT
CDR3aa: CASSAQGGTEAFF

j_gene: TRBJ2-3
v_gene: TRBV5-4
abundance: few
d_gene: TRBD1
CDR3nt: TGTGCCAGCAGCAACCCTCGACAGGGAACCAACACAGATACGCAGTATTTT
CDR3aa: CASSNPRQGTNTDTQYF

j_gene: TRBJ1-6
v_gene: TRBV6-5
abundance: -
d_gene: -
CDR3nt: TGTGCCACTACTACGGAGGGAGGAAGCTCACCCCTCCACTTT
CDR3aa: CATTTEGGSSPLHF

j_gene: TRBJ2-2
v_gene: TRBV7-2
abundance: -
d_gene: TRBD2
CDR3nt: TGTGCCAGCAGCCCCGCTAGCGGGGTCGCCGGGGAGCTGTTTTTT
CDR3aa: CASSPASGVAGELFF

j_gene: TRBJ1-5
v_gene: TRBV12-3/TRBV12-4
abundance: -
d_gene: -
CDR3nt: TGTGCCAGCAGTTTTGGGACAACGCTCAACCAGCCCCAGCATTTT
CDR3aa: CASSFGTTLNQPQHF

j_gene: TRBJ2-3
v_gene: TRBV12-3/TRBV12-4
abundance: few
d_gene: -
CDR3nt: TGTGCCAGCAGTTGGGGAATGCGGGCAGATACGCAGTATTTT
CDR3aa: CASSWGMRADTQYF

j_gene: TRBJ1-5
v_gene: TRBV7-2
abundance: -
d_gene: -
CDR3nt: TGTGCCAGCAGCTTTAGCGGGACCGGCAATCAGCCCCAGCATTTT
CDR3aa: CASSFSGTGNQPQHF

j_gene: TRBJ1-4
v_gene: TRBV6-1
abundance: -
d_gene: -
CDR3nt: TGTGCCAGCAGTGAATATCTCGTTCGGCAGACTAATGAAAAACTGTTTTTT
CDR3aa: CASSEYLVRQTNEKLFF

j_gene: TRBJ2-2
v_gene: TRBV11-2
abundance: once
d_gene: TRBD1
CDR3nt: TGTGCCAGCAGCTTATTTCCAGGGGGCCAGGGGGAGCTGTTTTTT
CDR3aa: CASSLFPGGQGELFF

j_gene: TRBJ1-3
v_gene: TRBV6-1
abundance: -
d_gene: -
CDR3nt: TGTGCCAGCAGTTCCACGGCAGTGGGCCCTGGAAACACCATATATTTT
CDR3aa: CASSSTAVGPGNTIYF

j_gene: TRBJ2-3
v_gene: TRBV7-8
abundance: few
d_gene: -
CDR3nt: TGTGCCAGCAGCAGAGATCTCGGGGATACGCAGTATTTT
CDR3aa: CASSRDLGDTQYF

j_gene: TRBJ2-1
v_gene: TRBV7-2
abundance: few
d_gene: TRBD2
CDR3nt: TGTGCCAGCAGCCCAGGACTAGTTAACAATGAGCAGTTCTTC
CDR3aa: CASSPGLVNNEQFF

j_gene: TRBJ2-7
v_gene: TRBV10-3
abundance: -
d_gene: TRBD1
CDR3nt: TGTGCCATCAGCCGACAGGGTGGGGTTGACGAGCAGTACTTC
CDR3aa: CAISRQGGVDEQYF

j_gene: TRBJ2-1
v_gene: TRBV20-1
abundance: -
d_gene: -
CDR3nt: TGCAGTGCTAGAGGCCCTGGGGGGGAGCAGTTCTTC
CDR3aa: CSARGPGGEQFF

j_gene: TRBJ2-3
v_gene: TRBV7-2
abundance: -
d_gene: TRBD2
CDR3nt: TGTGCCAGCAGCTATCCGGGACTAGCAAGGGATACGCAGTATTTT
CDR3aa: CASSYPGLARDTQYF

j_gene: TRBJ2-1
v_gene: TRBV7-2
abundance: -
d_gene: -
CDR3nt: TGTGCCAGCAGCTTATTGGGTAGCAGGGATTCGGTGCAGTTCTTC
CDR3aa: CASSLLGSRDSVQFF

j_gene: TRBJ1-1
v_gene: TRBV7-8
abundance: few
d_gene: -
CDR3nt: TGTGCCACCTCCCCCCGGCGGGTGAACACTGAAGCTTTCTTT
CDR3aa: CATSPRRVNTEAFF

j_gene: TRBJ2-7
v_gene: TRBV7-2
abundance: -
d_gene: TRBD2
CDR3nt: TGTGCCAGCAGCTCCCACGGGGCGGGAGGCCCCTACGAGCAGTACTTC
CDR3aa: CASSSHGAGGPYEQYF

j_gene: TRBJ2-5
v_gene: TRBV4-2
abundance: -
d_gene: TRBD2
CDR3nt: TGTGCCAGCAGCGGAACTACCGGGACTAGCGGGGGATGGGTCAAGGGGGAGACCCAGTACTTC
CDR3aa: CASSGTTGTSGGWVKGETQYF

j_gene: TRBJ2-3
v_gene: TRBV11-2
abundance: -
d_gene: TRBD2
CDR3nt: TGTGCCAACAGCTTAGGAGCAGCGGGAAGCACAGATACGCAGTATTTT
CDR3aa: CANSLGAAGSTDTQYF

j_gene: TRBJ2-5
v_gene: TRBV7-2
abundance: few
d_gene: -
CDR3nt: TGTGCCAGCAGCCGGGCCCCGGGGGTGGAGACCCAGTACTTC
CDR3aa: CASSRAPGVETQYF

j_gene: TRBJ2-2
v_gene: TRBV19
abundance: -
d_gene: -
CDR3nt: TGTGCCAGTAGTATAGAAGTGAGGGGCACCGGGGAGCTGTTTTTT
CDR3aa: CASSIEVRGTGELFF

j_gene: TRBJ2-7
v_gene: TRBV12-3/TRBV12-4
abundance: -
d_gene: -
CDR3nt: TGTGCCAGCAGTCAGACAGGCAATTACGAGCAGTACTTC
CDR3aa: CASSQTGNYEQYF

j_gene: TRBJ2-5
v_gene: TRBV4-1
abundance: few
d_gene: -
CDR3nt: TGCGCCAGCAGCCAAGCTTCTGGGCTGGAGACCCAGTACTTC
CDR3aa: CASSQASGLETQYF

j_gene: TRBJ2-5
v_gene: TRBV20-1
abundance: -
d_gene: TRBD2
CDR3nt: TGCAGTGCTAGACCGCCTCCCCTGACTAGCGGGAGTCAAGAGACCCAGTACTTC
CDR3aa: CSARPPPLTSGSQETQYF

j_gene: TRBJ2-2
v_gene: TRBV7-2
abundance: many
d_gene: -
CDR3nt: TGTGCCAGCAGCCCCCAGAGGGGGAGTTCAACCGGGGAGCTGTTTTTT
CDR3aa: CASSPQRGSSTGELFF

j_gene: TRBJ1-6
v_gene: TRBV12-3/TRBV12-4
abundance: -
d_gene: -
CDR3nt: TGTGCCAGCAGTTTGGGGCAGGGATCCCTCCACTTT
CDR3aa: CASSLGQGSLHF

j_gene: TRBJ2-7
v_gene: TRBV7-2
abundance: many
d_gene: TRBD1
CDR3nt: TGTGCCAGCAGCTTAGGGCAGGGGGCCGGCGAGCAGTACTTC
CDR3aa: CASSLGQGAGEQYF

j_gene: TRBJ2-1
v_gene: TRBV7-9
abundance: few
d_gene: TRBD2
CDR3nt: TGTGCCAGCAGCCCCCAGGCCGGTAGGCTAGCGGGAGTGTTCTTC
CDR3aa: CASSPQAGRLAGVFF

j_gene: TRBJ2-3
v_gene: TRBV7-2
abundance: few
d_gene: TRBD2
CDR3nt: TGTGCCAGCAGCTTAGTGGGTAGCGGGGGGGCCGCGGCGCAGTATTTT
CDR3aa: CASSLVGSGGAAAQYF

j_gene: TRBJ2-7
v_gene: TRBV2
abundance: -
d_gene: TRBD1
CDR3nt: TGTGCCAGCTTCCGGGACAGGGGAAGTTACGAGCAGTACTTC
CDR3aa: CASFRDRGSYEQYF

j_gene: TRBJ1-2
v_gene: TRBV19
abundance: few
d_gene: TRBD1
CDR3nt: TGTGCCAGCCGGTTTTTACAGGGGATCGGGTTCTATGGCTACACCTTC
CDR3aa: CASRFLQGIGFYGYTF

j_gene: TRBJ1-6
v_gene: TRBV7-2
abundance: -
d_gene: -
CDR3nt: TGTGCCACCGGGGAGGACAGTAATTCACCCCTCCACTTT
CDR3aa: CATGEDSNSPLHF